The following is a TCR beta chain sequence with its context. This specimen belongs to a study of technical replicates of blood from a few donors. Repertoires were generated with immunoSEQ multiplex PCR, while TCRdb's copy carries only in-frame clones and drops some. The sample carries more than 75,000 clones, 93% recorded once. The CDR3 totals 13 residues. Germline CDR1 and CDR2: SGHNT and YENEEA. V lost 4 bases and J lost 8, with 14 bases in between. The chain uses TRBV11-3 and TRBJ1-2, with unresolved D. Sample: T cells isolated from PBMCs. The sequence was collected from a human donor in good health. The CDR3 sequence: CASSSHPRVGYTF. The CDR3 DNA follows: TGTGCCAGCAGCTCACACCCGAGGGTGGGCTACACCTTC.